The 17 T cell receptor beta chains below were found in one sample sequenced in a study of shared clonotypes between healthy human individuals. Produced via immunoSEQ multiplex PCR; TCRdb's table is partial and in-frame only. Among 750,000 to 1,000,000 clones listed, about 92% were seen once. CD8 cells regarded as naive lacked CD45RO, were positively chosen for CCR7, and omitted terminally differentiated effector memory CD45RA+ cells. Sequenced sample: naive CD8+ T cells sorted from blood. The receptor source for this set is a man aged 25 to 40 in good health.

The chain couples TRBV27 to TRBJ2-7; 7 bases line up with TRBD2. The CDR3 totals 14 residues. V dropped 5 bases and J dropped 7; count of bases not matched to a gene: 11. Germline lookup yields CDR1 MNHEY and CDR2 SMNVEV (reference sequence). This chain's CDR3 is CASSPRPGREEQYF. The CDR3 coding sequence is TGTGCCAGCAGTCCCCGACCAGGGAGGGAGGAGCAGTACTTC.

The chain carries TRBV11-3 and TRBJ2-2; 9 bases agree with TRBD2. The junction had 14 bases not matched to a gene; V was cut back by 3 bases and J by 0 bases. The CDR3 loop spans 20 amino acids. In germline, CDR1 is SGHNT, CDR2 YENEEA. CDR3 nucleotides: TGTGCCAGCAGCTTGAGGCTCGCCAGTTCTAGCGGGGCGAACACCGGGGAGCTGTTTTTT. Protein product: CASSLRLASSSGANTGELFF.

In its sample, this clone was seen once. This chain uses TRBV27 with TRBJ2-1, with D perhaps assigned TRBD1 or TRBD2 (5 bases each). The germline V gene encodes CDR1 MNHEY and CDR2 SMNVEV (reference sequence). The CDR3 loop spans 13 amino acids. Between the trimmed V and J ends, which lost 2 bases and 9 bases, there was a span of 11 bases. CDR3 sequence reads: CASSLGGTSEQFF. In DNA, the CDR3 is TGTGCCAGCAGTTTAGGGGGAACAAGTGAGCAGTTCTTC.

The J gene is TRBJ2-1, the V gene TRBV27, with 7 bases identical to TRBD2. The CDR3 has 13 amino acids. Trimming took 10 bases from V and 3 from J; bases not matched to a gene: 6. Germline CDR1 reads MNHEY; CDR2 reads SMNVEV (reference sequence). The DNA of the CDR3 is TGTGCCACCGAAGCGGGAAACTACAATGAGCAGTTCTTC. Its translation: CATEAGNYNEQFF.

The V and J genes are TRBV15 and TRBJ2-5; tentative D call: TRBD1 (6 bases). The CDR3 runs to 13 residues. The germline V gene has CDR1 LNHNV and CDR2 YYDKDF (reference sequence). The V end lost 3 bases, the J end lost 3 bases, and 8 bases lay between the germline ends. CDR3 amino acids: CATSRDREETQYF. The CDR3, as DNA: TGTGCCACCAGCAGGGACAGAGAAGAGACCCAGTACTTC.

J is TRBJ2-1 and V is TRBV7-9, with D possibly matching TRBD1 (7 bases). V lost 5 bases to trimming and J lost 7 bases, with 21 bases between them. CDR1 SEHNR and CDR2 FQNEAQ come from the germline V gene (reference sequence). This CDR3 comprises 16 residues. The CDR3 region has the DNA TGTGCCAGCAGCAGGGTAGGGCAGGGGGACTCGAATGAGCAGTTCTTC. Amino acid sequence: CASSRVGQGDSNEQFF.

V usage is TRBV7-6 and J usage is TRBJ2-1; TRBD2 aligns across 12 bases. The length of the CDR3 is 17 residues. Germline trimming cut 0 bases from V and 6 bases from J; bases unmatched to any gene: 6. CDR1 is SGHVS, CDR2 FNYEAQ, per germline. CDR3 in DNA: TGTGCCAGCAGCTTAGCGAGACTAGCGGGAGAAGGCAATGAGCAGTTCTTC. This translates into CASSLARLAGEGNEQFF.

This chain connects TRBV15 to TRBJ2-7, with 9 bases lining up with TRBD2. This CDR3 spans 15 amino acids. CDR1 and CDR2 (germline): LNHNV, YYDKDF (reference sequence). The V and J ends lost 6 bases and 1 base, in that order; junction bases with no gene match: 7. This CDR3 reads CATRSTSGLSYEQYF. As DNA, the CDR3 is TGTGCCACCAGGTCGACTAGCGGATTATCCTACGAGCAGTACTTC.

V and J are TRBV4-1 and TRBJ1-5, with TRBD1 identical over 8 bases. Looked up from germline, CDR1 is MGHRA and CDR2 is YSYEKL. The CDR3 extends over 18 amino acids. J was trimmed by 0 bases and V by 3 bases; bases with no gene match: 10. This CDR3 is CASSHTGTGPYSNQPQHF. CDR3 DNA sequence: TGCGCCAGCAGCCATACAGGGACAGGCCCATATAGCAATCAGCCCCAGCATTTT.

The gene calls are TRBV27 and TRBJ2-1, with 7 bases lining up with TRBD2. J lost 4 bases, V lost 3 bases, and 6 bases had no gene match. Germline values: CDR1 MNHEY, CDR2 SMNVEV (reference sequence). The CDR3 is 15 amino acids. CDR3 DNA sequence: TGTGCCAGCAGTTTCCACCGGGAGGTGTACAATGAGCAGTTCTTC. It yields the protein CASSFHREVYNEQFF.

This sequence joins TRBV7-2 and TRBJ1-5, with unresolved D. This CDR3 region has 13 residues. Germline V gene sequence: CDR1 SGHTA, CDR2 FQGNSA. V shed 2 bases and J shed 7 bases, with 9 bases lying between them. CDR3 nucleotide sequence: TGTGCCAGCAGCTTATTCGGCGCGCAGCCCCAGCATTTT. Translation: CASSLFGAQPQHF.

The rearrangement joins TRBV18 to TRBJ1-1; a weak D match, TRBD1 (6 bases). This CDR3 region has 18 residues. Trimming pared 3 bases from V and 1 base from J, leaving 21 bases between. Germline V lookup: CDR1 KGHSH, CDR2 LQKENI. The CDR3: CASSPRADRNSWNTEAFF. Here the CDR3 DNA reads TGTGCCAGCTCACCTCGGGCTGACAGGAACTCATGGAACACTGAAGCTTTCTTT.

The chain links TRBV13 to TRBJ2-1, with 9 bases matching TRBD2. Germline V gives CDR1 PRHDT, CDR2 FYEKMQ (reference sequence). V lost 1 base to trimming and J lost 9 bases; unmatched junction nucleotides: 7. The CDR3 is 15 amino acids. The CDR3 bases are TGTGCCAGCAGCTTAGTGGTAGCGGGAGCGGTTGAGCAGTTCTTC. This sequence encodes CASSLVVAGAVEQFF.

About this clone itself: The sample holds other DNA sequences that translate to the same CDR3. This chain connects TRBV28 to TRBJ1-1, with no clear D. The CDR3 is 14 residues long. Trimming removed 3 bases at V and 0 bases at J, with 8 bases between. Germline V gene sequence: CDR1 MDHEN, CDR2 SYDVKM. DNA for the CDR3: TGTGCCAGCAGTTTTCCGGGCATGAACACTGAAGCTTTCTTT. Encoded protein: CASSFPGMNTEAFF.

V usage is TRBV7-9 and J usage is TRBJ2-1; maybe TRBD2 (7 bases). The CDR3 totals 17 residues. V was trimmed by 4 bases and J by 0 bases, leaving 16 bases between them. Per germline, CDR1 SEHNR and CDR2 FQNEAQ (reference sequence). The CDR3 DNA sequence: TGTGCCAGCAGCTACCCCCGTGGGGGGGCCTCCTACAATGAGCAGTTCTTC. Translated, it gives CASSYPRGGASYNEQFF.

The J gene is TRBJ2-3, the V gene TRBV7-2; TRBD2 is a possible D gene (5 bases). The CDR3 length is 16 residues. The V gene's germline CDR1 is SGHTA and CDR2 FQGNSA. Deletions cut 2 bases from V and 2 bases from J, with 14 bases between. The CDR3 nucleotides read TGTGCCAGCAGCTTATACATCGGACTGCACACAGATACGCAGTATTTT. As protein: CASSLYIGLHTDTQYF.

The V gene is TRBV7-8, the J gene TRBJ2-3; 7 bases agree with TRBD2. Germline CDR1 is SGHVS and CDR2 is FQNEAQ. J was trimmed by 2 bases and V by 3 bases; bases with no gene match: 8. The CDR3 has 16 amino acids. The CDR3 nucleotides are TGTGCCAGCAGCTTTGCGGGAGTAGTTAACACAGATACGCAGTATTTT. Translating gives CASSFAGVVNTDTQYF.